The next 12 T cell receptor beta chains were all read from a single sample in a study of T cell responses to AZD1222 COVID-19 vaccine. The data were produced by immunoSEQ multiplex PCR, yet TCRdb's version contains in-frame clones alone and is incomplete. There are over 150,000 clones in the sample; 85% to 90% occur only once, and 5.5% lies in the top ten. The sequenced sample was peripheral blood, obtained on day 0 of AZD1222 vaccination. Source of these receptors: an adult in good health.

V and J are TRBV19 and TRBJ2-1, with a weak D call TRBD1 (5 bases). The CDR3 spans 15 residues. The germline gives CDR1 LNHDA, CDR2 SQIVND (reference sequence). Trimming removed 7 bases at V and 1 base at J, with 14 bases between. The CDR3: CASKIGARSYNEQFF. The DNA for the CDR3 is TGTGCCAGTAAAATAGGGGCCAGGTCCTACAATGAGCAGTTCTTC.

The count of this clone is one. The CDR3 loop is CASSLGVNQPQHF. The CDR3 DNA sequence: TGTGCCAGCAGCTTGGGGGTCAATCAGCCCCAGCATTTT. The chain has TRBV7-6 and TRBJ1-5; a weak D match, TRBD1 (5 bases). The CDR3 length is 13 residues. In germline, CDR1 is SGHVS, CDR2 FNYEAQ. V dropped 3 bases and J dropped 3 bases, with 6 bases sitting between them.

This chain links TRBV11-1 with TRBJ2-4; D is undetermined. This CDR3 is built from 13 residues. V was shortened by 4 bases and J by 4 bases, with 8 bases between the two germline ends. The germline V gene encodes CDR1 SGHAT and CDR2 FQDESV (reference sequence). CDR3 nucleotides: TGTGCCAGCAGCTCAGATATGAAAAACATTCAGTACTTC. Its protein product is CASSSDMKNIQYF.

The chain is built from TRBV5-4 and TRBJ1-6, with D hard to call. This CDR3 contains 15 residues. Germline lookup yields CDR1 SGHNT and CDR2 YYREEE (reference sequence). Trimming removed 3 bases at V and 7 bases at J, with 14 bases between. CDR3 sequence (DNA): TGTGCCAGCAGCTCCTCGGGTTCCCCCAATTCACCCCTCCACTTT. It yields the protein CASSSSGSPNSPLHF.

The rearrangement links TRBV29-1 to TRBJ1-1; a possible D gene is TRBD1 (6 bases). The V end was cut by 5 bases, the J end by 5 bases, with 15 bases between. Germline assignment: CDR1 SQVTM and CDR2 ANQGSEA. This CDR3 region has 13 residues. The CDR3 coding sequence is TGCAGCGTTAACCCCTTCCAGGGGACTGAAGCTTTCTTT. Amino acid sequence: CSVNPFQGTEAFF.

CDR3 in amino acids: CASSLTRWETQYF. CDR3 in DNA: TGTGCCAGCAGTTTAACTAGGTGGGAGACCCAGTACTTC. The chain links TRBV12-3 or TRBV12-4 to TRBJ2-5; D is possibly TRBD2 (5 bases). This CDR3 has 13 residues. Trimming pared 2 bases from V and 5 bases from J, leaving 9 bases between.

The chain joins TRBV5-1 to TRBJ1-2; no clear D gene. Germline V lookup: CDR1 SGHRS, CDR2 YFSETQ. This CDR3 is 14 amino acids long. V was shortened by 0 bases and J by 6 bases, with 12 bases between the two germline ends. The CDR3 DNA reads TGCGCCAGCAGCTTGGGGCAGAGACTTGATGGCTACACCTTC. Translating it yields CASSLGQRLDGYTF.

The chain uses TRBV4-1 and TRBJ1-3; TRBD1 might be the D (6 bases). CDR3 length: 15 amino acids. Trimming took 4 bases from V and 0 from J, leaving 10 bases between them. Germline values: CDR1 MGHRA, CDR2 YSYEKL. CDR3 amino acids: CASSPGAFSGNTIYF. The CDR3 DNA reads as TGCGCCAGCAGCCCGGGGGCCTTCTCTGGAAACACCATATATTTT.

This CDR3 is CASSVGPPNTEAFF. In DNA form, the CDR3 reads TGTGCCAGCAGCGTAGGGCCTCCGAACACTGAAGCTTTCTTT. The J gene is TRBJ1-1, the V gene TRBV9; D uncertain. Between the trimmed V and J ends, which lost 0 bases and 1 base, there was a span of 7 bases. The CDR3 consists of 14 residues. Germline CDR1 is SGDLS and CDR2 is YYNGEE.

This clone was observed a handful of times. The gene calls are TRBV7-2 and TRBJ2-7; D not certain. CDR1 and CDR2 (germline): SGHTA, FQGNSA. Trimming shortened V by 8 bases and J by 0 bases, and 14 bases separated the two germline ends. This CDR3 comprises 14 residues. Written as DNA, the CDR3 is TGTGCCAGCCTCGAGATGGCGAGCTCCTACGAGCAGTACTTC. Amino acids: CASLEMASSYEQYF.

The table lists this clone with a few counts. The rearrangement links TRBV27 to TRBJ1-1; 8 positions match TRBD1. Per germline, CDR1 MNHEY and CDR2 SMNVEV (reference sequence). V gave up 8 bases and J gave up 8 bases; unmatched junction bases: 4. CDR3 length: 11 residues. CDR3 sequence: CASLQGAEAFF. The CDR3 DNA reads TGTGCCAGCCTGCAGGGGGCCGAAGCTTTCTTT.

In its sample, this clone was seen once. Other DNA sequences within the sample encode an identical CDR3. V gene TRBV28 combines with J gene TRBJ1-1; no clear D. Trimming took off 2 bases at V and 5 bases at J, with 3 bases between the two ends. This CDR3 contains 11 residues. Germline CDR1 MDHEN, CDR2 SYDVKM. CDR3 in DNA: TGTGCCAGCAGTTTACTGACTGAAGCTTTCTTT. It encodes CASSLLTEAFF.